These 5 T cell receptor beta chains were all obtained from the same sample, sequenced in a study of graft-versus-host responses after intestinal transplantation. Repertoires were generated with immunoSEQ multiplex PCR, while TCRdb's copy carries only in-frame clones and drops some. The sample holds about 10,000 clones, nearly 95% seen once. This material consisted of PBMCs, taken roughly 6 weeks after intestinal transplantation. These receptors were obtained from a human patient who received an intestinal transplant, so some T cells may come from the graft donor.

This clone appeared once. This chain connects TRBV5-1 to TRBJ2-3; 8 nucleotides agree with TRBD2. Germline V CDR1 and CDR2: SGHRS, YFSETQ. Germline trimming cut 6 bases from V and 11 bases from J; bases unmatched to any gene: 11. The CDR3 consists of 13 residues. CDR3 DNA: TGCGCCAGCACCTCCTCGCGGGGGGCGAGGCAGTATTTT. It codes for CASTSSRGARQYF.

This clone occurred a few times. The DNA of the CDR3 is TGTGCACATGGGCAGGCCCTCTCTGGAAACACCATATATTTT. Translation: CAHGQALSGNTIYF. This chain links TRBV2 with TRBJ1-3; D is unclear. The CDR3 length is 14 residues. Germline V gene sequence: CDR1 SNHLY, CDR2 FYNNEI.

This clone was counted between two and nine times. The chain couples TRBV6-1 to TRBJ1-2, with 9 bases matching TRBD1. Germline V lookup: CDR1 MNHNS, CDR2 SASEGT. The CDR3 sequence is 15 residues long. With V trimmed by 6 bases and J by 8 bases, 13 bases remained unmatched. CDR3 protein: CASREPGQGRKGYTF. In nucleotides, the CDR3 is TGTGCCAGCAGGGAACCGGGACAGGGACGGAAGGGCTACACCTTC.

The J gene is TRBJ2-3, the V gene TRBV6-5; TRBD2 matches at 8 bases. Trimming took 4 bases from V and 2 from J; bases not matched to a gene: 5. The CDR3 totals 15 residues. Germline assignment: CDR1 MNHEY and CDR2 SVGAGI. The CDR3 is CASSSRRGATDTQYF. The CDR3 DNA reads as TGTGCCAGCAGTTCGCGGCGGGGGGCCACAGATACGCAGTATTTT.

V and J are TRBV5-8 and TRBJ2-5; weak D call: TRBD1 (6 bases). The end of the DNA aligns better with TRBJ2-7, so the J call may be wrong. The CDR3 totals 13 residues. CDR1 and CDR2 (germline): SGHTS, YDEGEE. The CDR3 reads CASSPDSSYEQYF. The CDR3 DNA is TGTGCCAGCAGCCCGGACAGCTCCTACGAGCAGTACTTC.